The T cell receptor (beta chain) under discussion was sequenced for a study of blood T cells in healthy people across ages. Study-level results: Estimates of total diversity, which came from one million sequenced T cells, were considered to be underestimates.

This clonotype was seen more than once but under ten times. The antigen remains undetermined. The junction departs from the called germline gene at one end, perhaps through a read error. A second PCR, run for about 6 to 11 cycles, used a sample-barcoded 5' primer plus a J-beta primer mix. TCRdb fed the 5' RACE reads into MiXCR, producing one record per CDR3 protein. This table has some 750,000 distinct CDR3 sequences, around a fifth appearing once. Sequencing was carried out using blood. The sequence was collected from a man between 65 and 85 years old in good health.

CDR3 residues: CGVMIGVAGELFF. In nucleotides, the CDR3 is TGCGGCGTCATGATCGGAGTCGCCGGGGAGCTGTTTTTT. The chain links TRBV29-1 to TRBJ2-2; D unclear. The CDR3 is made up of 13 amino acids. Germline CDR1 is SQVTM and CDR2 is ANQGSEA.